Here is one T cell receptor (beta chain) with its context. What it binds is not known. The sample comes from a study of cytomegalovirus exposure and HLA in healthy donors. Repertoires were generated with immunoSEQ multiplex PCR, while TCRdb's copy carries only in-frame clones and drops some. There are 110,000 or so clones in the sample; about 82% occur only once, and about 5.3% lies in the top ten. Points from the study as a whole: Most observed TCR sequences were rare, whereas some public TCRs were detected in many donors. The study recorded 150 to 200 TCR beta chains that were cytomegalovirus-associated. In vitro assays verified that a few CMV-associated chains recognized CMV antigens specifically.

The CDR3 sequence is 15 residues long. Germline V gene sequence: CDR1 SGHNT, CDR2 YYREEE (reference sequence). The trim removed 0 bases at V and 8 bases at J, leaving 10 bases unmatched. Sequenced sample: PBMCs. The chain employs TRBV5-4 and TRBJ1-2; 7 bases align to TRBD1. The receptor's source is a man aged 18 to 30 in good health and CMV-seronegative. This CDR3 reads CASSLGFGGTDGYTF. The CDR3 DNA follows: TGTGCCAGCAGCTTGGGTTTTGGAGGGACAGACGGCTACACCTTC.